This entry lists 3 T cell receptor beta chains sequenced from one sample in a study of blood T cell repertoires in COVID-19 (dated by TCRdb to the early 2020s). Libraries were built with the immunoSEQ multiplex PCR assay. TCRdb took over this immuneACCESS table, retaining in-frame rearrangements with V and J assigned. Such tables are incomplete; in checked studies, under half of the missing clones stem from an unresolved V gene, and the remainder is unexplained. This sample holds 70,000 to 80,000 clones; 70% to 80% were observed only once. Clones ranked in the top ten supply about an eighth of the sample. Input material: peripheral blood. The source of these receptors is a human donor in a cohort sampled during active COVID-19.

The V gene is TRBV10-3, the J gene TRBJ1-2; no reliable D call. This CDR3 comprises 14 residues. Trimming pared 3 bases from V and 4 bases from J, leaving 12 bases between. The germline V gene encodes CDR1 ENHRY and CDR2 SYGVKD. The CDR3 bases are TGTGCCATCAGTGAATTCACAGAAATCTATGGCTACACCTTC. This sequence encodes CAISEFTEIYGYTF.

This chain connects TRBV6-1 to TRBJ1-2; TRBD1 aligns across 7 bases. Germline V gene data show CDR1 as MNHNS and CDR2 as SASEGT. The V segment lost 1 base and the J segment 4 bases; nucleotides outside the gene matches: 6. CDR3 length equals 15 residues. CDR3 bases: TGTGCCAGCAGTGAAGGGCCAGGGGGTCCCTATGGCTACACCTTC. Translating it yields CASSEGPGGPYGYTF.

The chain joins TRBV27 to TRBJ1-6, with no clear D. V was clipped by 2 bases and J by 2 bases, with 13 bases between them. This CDR3 spans 17 amino acids. Germline V gene sequence: CDR1 MNHEY, CDR2 SMNVEV (reference sequence). CDR3 protein: CASSLGPAGTYNSPLHF. CDR3 DNA sequence: TGTGCCAGCAGTTTAGGTCCGGCAGGTACCTATAATTCACCCCTCCACTTT.